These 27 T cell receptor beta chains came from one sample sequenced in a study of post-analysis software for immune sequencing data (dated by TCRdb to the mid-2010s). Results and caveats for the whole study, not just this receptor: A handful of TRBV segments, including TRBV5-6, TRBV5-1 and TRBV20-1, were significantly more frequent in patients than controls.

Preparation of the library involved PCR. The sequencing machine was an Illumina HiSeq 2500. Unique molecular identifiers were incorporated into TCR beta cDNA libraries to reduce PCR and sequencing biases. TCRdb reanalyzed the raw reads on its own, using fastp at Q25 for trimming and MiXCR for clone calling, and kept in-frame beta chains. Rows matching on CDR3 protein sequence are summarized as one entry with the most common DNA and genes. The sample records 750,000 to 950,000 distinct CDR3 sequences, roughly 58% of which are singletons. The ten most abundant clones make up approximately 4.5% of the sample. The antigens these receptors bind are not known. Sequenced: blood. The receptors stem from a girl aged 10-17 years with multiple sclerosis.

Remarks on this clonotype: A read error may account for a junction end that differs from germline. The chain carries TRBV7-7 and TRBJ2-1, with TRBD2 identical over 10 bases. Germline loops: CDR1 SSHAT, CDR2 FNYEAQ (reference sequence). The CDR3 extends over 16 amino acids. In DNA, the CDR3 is TGTGCTAGCAGCCAGGGGGCTAGCGGGAGAAACAATGAGCAGTTCTTC. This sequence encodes CASSQGASGRNNEQFF.

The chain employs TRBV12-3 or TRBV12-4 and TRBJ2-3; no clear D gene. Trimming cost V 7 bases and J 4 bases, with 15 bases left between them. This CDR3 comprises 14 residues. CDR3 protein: CASTYGGFPDTQYF. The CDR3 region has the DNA TGTGCCAGCACCTATGGTGGGTTCCCAGATACGCAGTATTTT.

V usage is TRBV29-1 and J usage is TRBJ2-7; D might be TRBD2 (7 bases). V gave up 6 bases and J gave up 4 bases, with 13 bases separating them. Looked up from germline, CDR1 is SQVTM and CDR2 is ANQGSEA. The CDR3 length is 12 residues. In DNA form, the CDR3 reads TGCAGCGTGGGGAGGGGGGCATACGAGCAGTACTTC. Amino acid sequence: CSVGRGAYEQYF.

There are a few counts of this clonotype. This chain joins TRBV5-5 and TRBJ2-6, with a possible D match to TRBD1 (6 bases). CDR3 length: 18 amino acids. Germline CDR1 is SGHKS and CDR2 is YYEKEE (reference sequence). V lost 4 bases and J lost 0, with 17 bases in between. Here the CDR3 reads CASSPRQDKISGANVLTF. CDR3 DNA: TGTGCCAGCAGCCCCAGACAGGATAAAATCTCTGGGGCCAACGTCCTGACTTTC. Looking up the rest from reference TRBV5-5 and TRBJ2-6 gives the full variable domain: DAGVTQSPTHLIKTRGQQVTLRCSPISGHKSVSWYQQVLGQGPQFIFQYYEKEERGRGNFPDRFSARQFPNYSSELNVNALLLGDSALYLCASSPRQDKISGANVLTFGAGSRLTVL.

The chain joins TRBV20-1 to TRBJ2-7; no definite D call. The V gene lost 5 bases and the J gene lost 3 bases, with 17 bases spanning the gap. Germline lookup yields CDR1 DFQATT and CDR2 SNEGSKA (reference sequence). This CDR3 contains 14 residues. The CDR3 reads CSASLKYRGYEQYF. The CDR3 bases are TGCAGTGCTTCCCTGAAGTATCGAGGCTACGAGCAGTACTTC.

Written as DNA, the CDR3 is TGTGCCAGCAGCTTTACTAGCGGGGTTAACTACGAGCAGTACTTC. Protein: CASSFTSGVNYEQYF. This chain links TRBV13 with TRBJ2-5; TRBD2 aligns across 10 bases. The assigned J gene may be wrong: the sequence end matches TRBJ2-7 better. The V gene's germline CDR1 is PRHDT and CDR2 FYEKMQ (reference sequence). CDR3 length: 15 residues.

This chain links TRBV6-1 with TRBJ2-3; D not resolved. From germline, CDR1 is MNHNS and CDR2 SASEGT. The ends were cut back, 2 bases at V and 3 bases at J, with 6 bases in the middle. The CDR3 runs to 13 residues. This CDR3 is CASSEPGTDTQYF. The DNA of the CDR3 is TGTGCCAGCAGTGAACCAGGAACAGATACGCAGTATTTT.

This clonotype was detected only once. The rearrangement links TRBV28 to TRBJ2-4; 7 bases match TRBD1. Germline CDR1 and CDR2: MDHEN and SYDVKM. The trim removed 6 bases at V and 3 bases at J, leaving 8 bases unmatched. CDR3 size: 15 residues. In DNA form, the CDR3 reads TGTGCCAGCAGCTCGCCGACAGGGTTCAAAAACATTCAGTACTTC. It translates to CASSSPTGFKNIQYF.

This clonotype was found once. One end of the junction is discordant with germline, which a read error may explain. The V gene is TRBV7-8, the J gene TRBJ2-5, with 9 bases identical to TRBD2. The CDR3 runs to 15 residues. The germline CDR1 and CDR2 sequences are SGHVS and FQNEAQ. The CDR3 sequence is CASSLASGVRETQYF. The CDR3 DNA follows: TGTGCCAGCAGCCTAGCTAGCGGGGTCCGGGAGACCCAGTACTTC.

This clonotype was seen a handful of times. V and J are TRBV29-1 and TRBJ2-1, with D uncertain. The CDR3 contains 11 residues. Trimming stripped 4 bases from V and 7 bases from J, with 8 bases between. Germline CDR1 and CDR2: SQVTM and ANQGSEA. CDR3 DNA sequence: TGCAGCGTTGTACGGCAGAATGAGCAGTTCTTC. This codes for CSVVRQNEQFF.

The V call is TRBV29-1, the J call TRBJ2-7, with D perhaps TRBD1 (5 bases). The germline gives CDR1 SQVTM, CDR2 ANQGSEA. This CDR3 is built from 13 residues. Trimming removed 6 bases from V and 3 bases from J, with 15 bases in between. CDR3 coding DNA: TGCAGCGTCCGACCCGGGCAGGGCTACGAGCAGTACTTC. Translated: CSVRPGQGYEQYF.

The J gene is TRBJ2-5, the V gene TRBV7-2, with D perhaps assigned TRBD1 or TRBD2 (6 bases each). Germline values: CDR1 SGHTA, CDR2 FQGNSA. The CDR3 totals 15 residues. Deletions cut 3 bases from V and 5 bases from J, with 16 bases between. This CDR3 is CASSFLWGAGETQYF. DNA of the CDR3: TGTGCCAGCAGCTTCTTGTGGGGGGCCGGCGAGACCCAGTACTTC. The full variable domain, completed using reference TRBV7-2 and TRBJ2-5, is GAGVSQSPSNKVTEKGKDVELRCDPISGHTALYWYRQSLGQGLEFLIYFQGNSAPDKSGLPSDRFSAERTGGSVSTLTIQRTQQEDSAVYLCASSFLWGAGETQYFGPGTRLLVL.

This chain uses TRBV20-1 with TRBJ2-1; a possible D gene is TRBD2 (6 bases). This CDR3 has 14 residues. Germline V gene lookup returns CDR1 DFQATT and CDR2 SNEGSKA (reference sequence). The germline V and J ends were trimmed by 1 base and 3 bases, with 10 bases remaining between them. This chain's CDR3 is CSARGRDFYNEQFF. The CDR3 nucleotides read TGCAGTGCTAGAGGGCGGGACTTCTACAATGAGCAGTTCTTC.

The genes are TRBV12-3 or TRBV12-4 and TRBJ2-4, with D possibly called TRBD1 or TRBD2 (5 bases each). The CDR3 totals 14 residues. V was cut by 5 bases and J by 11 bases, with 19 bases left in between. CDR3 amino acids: CASSPPRDGTVQYF. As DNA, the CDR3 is TGTGCCAGCAGTCCCCCCCGGGACGGAACAGTTCAGTACTTC.

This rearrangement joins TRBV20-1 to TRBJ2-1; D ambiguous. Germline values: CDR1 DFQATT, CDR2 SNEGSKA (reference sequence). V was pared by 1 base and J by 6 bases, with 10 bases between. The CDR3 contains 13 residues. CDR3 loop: CSARGPSINEQFF. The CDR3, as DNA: TGCAGTGCTAGAGGTCCTTCTATCAATGAGCAGTTCTTC.

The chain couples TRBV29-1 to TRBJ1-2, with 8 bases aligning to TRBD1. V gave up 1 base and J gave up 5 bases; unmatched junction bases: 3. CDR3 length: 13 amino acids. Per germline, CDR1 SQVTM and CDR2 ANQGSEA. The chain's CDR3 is CSVEGTGSYGYTF. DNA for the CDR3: TGCAGCGTTGAAGGGACAGGGTCGTATGGCTACACCTTC.

CDR3 sequence reads: CAISGTSTYEQYF. The DNA for the CDR3 is TGTGCCATCAGTGGGACTAGCACCTACGAGCAGTACTTC. The rearrangement links TRBV10-3 to TRBJ2-7; 8 nucleotides line up with TRBD2. Per the germline V gene, CDR1 is ENHRY and CDR2 is SYGVKD. CDR3 size: 13 residues. V shed 4 bases and J 2 bases; nucleotides not matched to a gene: 1.

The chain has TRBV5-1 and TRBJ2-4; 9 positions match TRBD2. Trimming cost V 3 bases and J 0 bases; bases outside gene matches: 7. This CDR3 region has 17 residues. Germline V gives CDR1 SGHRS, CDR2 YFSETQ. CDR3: CASSSGLAVLAKNIQYF. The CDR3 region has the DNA TGCGCCAGCAGCTCGGGACTAGCTGTATTAGCCAAAAACATTCAGTACTTC.

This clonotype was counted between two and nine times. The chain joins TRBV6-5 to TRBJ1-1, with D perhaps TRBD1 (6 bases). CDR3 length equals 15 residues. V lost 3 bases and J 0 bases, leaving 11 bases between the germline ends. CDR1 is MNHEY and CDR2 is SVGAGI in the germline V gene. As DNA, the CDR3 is TGTGCCAGCAGTTATCGGGGACACCTGAACACTGAAGCTTTCTTT. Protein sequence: CASSYRGHLNTEAFF.

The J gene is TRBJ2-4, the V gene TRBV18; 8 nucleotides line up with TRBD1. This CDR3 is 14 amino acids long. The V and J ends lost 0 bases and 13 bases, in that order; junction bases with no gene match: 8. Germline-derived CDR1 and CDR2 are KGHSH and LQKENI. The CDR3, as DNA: TGTGCCAGCTCACCACCTTCCAGGGGGCCACGGCAGTACTTC. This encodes CASSPPSRGPRQYF.

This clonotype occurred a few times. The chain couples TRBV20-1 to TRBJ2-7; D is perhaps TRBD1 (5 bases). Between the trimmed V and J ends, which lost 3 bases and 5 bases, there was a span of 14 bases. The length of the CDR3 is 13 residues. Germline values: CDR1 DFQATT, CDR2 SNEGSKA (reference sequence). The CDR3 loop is CSASQGTVHEQYF. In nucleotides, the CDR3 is TGCAGTGCTAGCCAGGGAACAGTCCACGAGCAGTACTTC.

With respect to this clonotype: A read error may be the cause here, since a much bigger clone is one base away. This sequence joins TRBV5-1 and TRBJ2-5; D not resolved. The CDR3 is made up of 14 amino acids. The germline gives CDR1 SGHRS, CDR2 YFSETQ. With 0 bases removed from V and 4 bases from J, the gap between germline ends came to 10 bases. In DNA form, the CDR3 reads TGCGCCAGCAGCTTGGGTACGGACGGAGAGACCCAGTACTTC. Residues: CASSLGTDGETQYF.

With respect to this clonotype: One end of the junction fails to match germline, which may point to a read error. In DNA form, the CDR3 reads TGTGCCAGCGGCTTAGGACGGGGAAACAATGAGCAGTTCTTC. Its protein is CASGLGRGNNEQFF. V usage is TRBV7-9 and J usage is TRBJ2-1, with D possibly TRBD2 on 5 matching bases. The germline V gene has CDR1 SEHNR and CDR2 FQNEAQ (reference sequence). The length of the CDR3 is 14 residues.

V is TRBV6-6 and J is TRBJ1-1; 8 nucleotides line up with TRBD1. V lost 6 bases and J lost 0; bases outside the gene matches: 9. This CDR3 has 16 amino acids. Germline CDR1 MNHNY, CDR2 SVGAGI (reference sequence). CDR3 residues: CASSLGLDRVNTEAFF. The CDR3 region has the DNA TGTGCCAGCAGCCTGGGATTGGACAGGGTGAACACTGAAGCTTTCTTT.

CDR3 in amino acids: CASSSRTHMNTEAFF. CDR3 sequence (DNA): TGCGCCAGCAGCTCTAGGACACACATGAACACTGAAGCTTTCTTT. The chain employs TRBV5-1 and TRBJ1-1, with D tentatively TRBD1 (5 bases). The V end was cut by 3 bases, the J end by 0 bases, with 12 bases between. The germline V gene has CDR1 SGHRS and CDR2 YFSETQ. The CDR3 runs to 15 residues.

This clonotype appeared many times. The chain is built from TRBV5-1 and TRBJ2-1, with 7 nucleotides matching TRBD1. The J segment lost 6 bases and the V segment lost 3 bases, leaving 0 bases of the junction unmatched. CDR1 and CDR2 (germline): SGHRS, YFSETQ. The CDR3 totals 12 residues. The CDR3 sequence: CASSWDSNEQFF. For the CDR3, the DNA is TGCGCCAGCAGCTGGGACAGCAATGAGCAGTTCTTC.

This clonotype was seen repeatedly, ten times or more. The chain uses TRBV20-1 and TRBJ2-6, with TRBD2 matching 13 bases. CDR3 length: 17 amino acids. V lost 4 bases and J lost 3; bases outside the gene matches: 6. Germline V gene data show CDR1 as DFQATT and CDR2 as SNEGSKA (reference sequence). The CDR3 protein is CSATGTSGKFGANVLTF. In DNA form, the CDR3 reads TGCAGTGCTACAGGGACTAGCGGGAAGTTTGGGGCCAACGTCCTGACTTTC.